Listed below are T cell receptor beta chains from one sample, sequenced in a study of blood T cell repertoires in COVID-19. Here immunoSEQ multiplex PCR was the method, and the copy in TCRdb shows in-frame clones only, minus some. The repertoire holds about 120,000 clones, roughly 90% seen once, with 19% in the top ten. The sequencing input was peripheral blood. These receptors originate from a human donor with acute or convalescent COVID-19. The donor label of this sample is uncertain. The CDR3 runs from the conserved cysteine through the conserved F or W. The order of the fields is clone size, D gene, V gene, J gene, CDR3 protein, CDR3 DNA. The D gene is left open where the match is weak. The size entry is marked missing in some rows and otherwise reads once, few, many or a size class.

.	.	TRBV7-8	TRBJ2-1	CASSHTVHEQFF	TGTGCCAGCAGCCACACAGTACATGAGCAGTTCTTC
.	TRBD1	TRBV6-5	TRBJ1-6	CASSPVGTGKSPLHF	TGTGCCAGCAGCCCAGTGGGGACAGGGAAGAGTCCCCTCCACTTT
.	.	TRBV7-9	TRBJ1-2	CASSVSWGDGYTF	TGTGCCAGCAGCGTATCATGGGGGGATGGCTACACCTTC
.	.	TRBV13	TRBJ2-5	CASSRRDRLQETQYF	TGTGCCAGCAGCCGGCGGGACAGACTCCAAGAGACCCAGTACTTC
.	.	TRBV5-6	TRBJ2-1	CASSPSVSSYNEQFF	TGTGCCAGCAGCCCGAGCGTAAGCTCCTACAATGAGCAGTTCTTC
.	.	TRBV11-3	TRBJ2-1	CASSQAGAASSYNEQFF	TGTGCCAGCAGCCAAGCTGGAGCGGCTAGCTCCTACAATGAGCAGTTCTTC
.	.	TRBV4-2	TRBJ2-1	CASSQDRVLATYNEQFF	TGTGCCAGCAGCCAAGATAGAGTACTAGCAACCTACAATGAGCAGTTCTTC
.	.	TRBV29-1	TRBJ2-7	CSVETVYEQYF	TGCAGCGTTGAAACGGTCTACGAGCAGTACTTC
.	TRBD1	TRBV7-2	TRBJ1-6	CASSFTGVLHNSPLHF	TGTGCCAGCAGTTTTACAGGGGTTCTCCATAATTCACCCCTCCACTTT
once	.	TRBV28	TRBJ2-1	CASSPPPGEKGYNEQFF	TGTGCCAGCAGTCCGCCCCCGGGGGAAAAAGGATACAATGAGCAGTTCTTC
once	TRBD1	TRBV27	TRBJ1-2	CASSTRDRAAYGYTF	TGTGCCAGCAGTACCCGGGACAGGGCTGCCTATGGCTACACCTTC
.	.	TRBV10-3	TRBJ1-2	CAISPPLIANYGYTF	TGTGCCATCAGCCCCCCACTTATAGCTAACTATGGCTACACCTTC
.	TRBD2	TRBV27	TRBJ2-5	CASSDLQGLAGGAWETQYF	TGTGCCAGCAGTGATCTACAGGGACTAGCGGGGGGGGCCTGGGAGACCCAGTACTTC
.	.	TRBV20-1	TRBJ2-2	CSASGLQSQTGELFF	TGCAGTGCTAGTGGACTACAGTCACAGACCGGGGAGCTGTTTTTT
.	.	TRBV28	TRBJ1-2	CASSSPGLDYGYTF	TGTGCCAGCAGTTCCCCGGGACTGGACTATGGCTACACCTTC
.	TRBD2	TRBV7-8	TRBJ2-5	CASSPRLGGSEETQYF	TGTGCCAGCAGCCCCCGTCTGGGGGGGTCCGAGGAGACCCAGTACTTC
.	TRBD1	TRBV12-5	TRBJ1-1	CAIPGTGVIRRDTEAFF	TGTGCGATTCCCGGGACAGGGGTCATTAGGCGGGACACTGAAGCTTTCTTT
.	.	TRBV6-6	TRBJ2-2	CASIVSLNTGELFF	TGTGCCAGCATAGTTAGTCTGAACACCGGGGAGCTGTTTTTT
.	TRBD1	TRBV19	TRBJ1-2	CASVGTGDNYGYTF	TGTGCCAGTGTTGGGACAGGGGATAACTATGGCTACACCTTC
.	TRBD1	TRBV18	TRBJ2-1	CASSPPGTGELGEQFF	TGTGCCAGCTCACCGCCAGGGACAGGGGAATTGGGTGAGCAGTTCTTC
.	.	TRBV4-3	TRBJ2-1	CASSQGGGVENEQFF	TGCGCCAGCAGCCAGGGAGGAGGGGTGGAGAATGAGCAGTTCTTC
once	TRBD2	TRBV6-5	TRBJ2-1	CASPGTSGTMWEQFF	TGTGCCAGCCCCGGGACTAGCGGGACCATGTGGGAGCAGTTCTTC
.	.	TRBV29-1	TRBJ2-7	CSVLRGSSYEQYF	TGCAGCGTTTTACGGGGGTCCAGCTACGAGCAGTACTTC
.	.	TRBV10-1	TRBJ1-1	CASSESPAGGTEAFF	TGCGCCAGCAGTGAGTCCCCGGCCGGGGGGACTGAAGCTTTCTTT
once	.	TRBV4-3	TRBJ1-2	CASSQALNYGYTF	TGCGCCAGCAGCCAAGCCTTAAACTATGGCTACACCTTC